Presented here are 17 T cell receptor beta chains from one specimen sequenced in a study of T cells in Graves' hyperthyroidism and ophthalmopathy. TCR beta CDR3 regions were amplified from RNA transcripts. First-round RT-PCR targeting the TCR CDR3 was performed with the HTBI primer set. TCRdb analysed the multiplex PCR reads with MiXCR anew, one entry per CDR3 protein. The sample consists of about 700,000 distinct CDR3 sequences, less than 45% of them appearing once. The sequenced sample was peripheral blood or thyroid tissue (not recorded which). The receptors come from an adult man with Graves' disease, either hyperthyroidism or ophthalmopathy (not recorded which).

The chain combines TRBV9 with TRBJ1-6; TRBD1 agrees at 8 bases. J lost 8 bases, V lost 2 bases, and 3 bases had no gene match. CDR1 and CDR2 (germline): SGDLS, YYNGEE. The CDR3 is made up of 14 amino acids. CDR3 loop: CASSVQGAYSPLHF. In nucleotides, the CDR3 is TGTGCCAGCAGCGTTCAGGGGGCTTATTCACCCCTCCACTTT.

V gene TRBV6-5 combines with J gene TRBJ1-1; D gene ambiguous. Trimming took 7 bases from V and 1 from J, leaving 13 bases between them. In germline, CDR1 is MNHEY, CDR2 SVGAGI. The CDR3 has 14 amino acids. Here the CDR3 DNA reads TGTGCCAGCACCAACGGGGTCTGGAACACTGAAGCTTTCTTT. Translating gives CASTNGVWNTEAFF.

J is TRBJ1-1 and V is TRBV5-1; TRBD1 is a possible D gene (6 bases). In germline, CDR1 is SGHRS, CDR2 YFSETQ. V was cut by 2 bases and J by 4 bases, with 15 bases left in between. The CDR3 has 15 amino acids. The CDR3 loop is CASSFSGVGSTEAFF. In DNA form, the CDR3 reads TGCGCCAGCAGCTTTTCAGGGGTGGGGAGCACTGAAGCTTTCTTT. The full variable domain, its missing parts supplied by reference TRBV5-1 and TRBJ1-1, is KAGVTQTPRYLIKTRGQQVTLSCSPISGHRSVSWYQQTPGQGLQFLFEYFSETQRNKGNFPGRFSGRQFSNSRSEMNVSTLELGDSALYLCASSFSGVGSTEAFFGQGTRLTVV.

This clonotype was detected a few times. J is TRBJ1-6 and V is TRBV6-6; tentatively, D is TRBD1 (6 bases). This CDR3 spans 13 amino acids. The V end lost 8 bases, the J end lost 7 bases, and 12 bases lay between the germline ends. The germline gives CDR1 MNHNY, CDR2 SVGAGI (reference sequence). This CDR3 is CASRTAWNSPLHF. The CDR3 DNA follows: TGTGCCAGCCGGACAGCCTGGAATTCACCCCTCCACTTT.

The CDR3 sequence: CSVDRTGDQKGYTF. The CDR3 region has the DNA TGCAGCGTTGACCGGACAGGGGACCAGAAGGGCTACACCTTC. The chain recombines TRBV29-1 with TRBJ1-2, with 9 bases identical to TRBD1. V dropped 3 bases and J dropped 8; count of bases not matched to a gene: 10. CDR3 length: 14 amino acids. From germline, CDR1 is SQVTM and CDR2 ANQGSEA.

This chain links TRBV10-3 with TRBJ1-6; 8 bases fit TRBD1. Trimming removed 10 bases from V and 0 bases from J; junction bases left unmatched: 11. This CDR3 contains 17 residues. Germline CDR1 and CDR2: ENHRY and SYGVKD. CDR3 loop: CASRAGQGVSYNSPLHF. CDR3 DNA: TGTGCCAGCAGAGCCGGACAGGGAGTCTCCTATAATTCACCCCTCCACTTT.

This chain connects TRBV27 to TRBJ1-6, with TRBD1 identical over 7 bases. From germline, CDR1 is MNHEY and CDR2 SMNVEV (reference sequence). The CDR3 length is 13 residues. J lost 8 bases, V lost 6 bases, and 4 bases had no gene match. CDR3 residues: CASRTGLDSPLHF. CDR3 DNA sequence: TGTGCCAGCAGGACAGGGTTGGATTCACCCCTCCACTTT.

The gene calls are TRBV9 and TRBJ2-2, with a tentative D call TRBD2 (6 bases). V was pared by 0 bases and J by 0 bases, with 18 bases between. The germline CDR1 and CDR2 sequences are SGDLS and YYNGEE. This CDR3 has 19 residues. DNA of the CDR3: TGTGCCAGCAGCGTAGCTGGGAGTTCCGGGGGAGCGAACACCGGGGAGCTGTTTTTT. It translates to CASSVAGSSGGANTGELFF.

Comment on this clonotype: A much larger clone lies a single base off, so this may be a read error. The chain links TRBV7-2 to TRBJ2-7, with 8 bases lining up with TRBD2. The CDR3 has 15 residues. The V gene end was trimmed by 3 bases and the J gene end by 4 bases; junction bases not matched to a gene: 8. From germline, CDR1 is SGHTA and CDR2 FQGNSA. Here the CDR3 reads CASSLGLEGVYEQYF. CDR3 DNA: TGTGCCAGCAGCTTGGGACTAGAGGGAGTGTACGAGCAGTACTTC.

This chain uses TRBV14 with TRBJ2-7; TRBD1 matches at 12 bases. This CDR3 is built from 14 residues. Per germline, CDR1 SGHDN and CDR2 FVKESK. V gave up 4 bases and J gave up 6 bases; unmatched junction bases: 4. Here the CDR3 reads CASSRGTGGGEQYF. The CDR3 nucleotides read TGTGCCAGCAGCCGCGGGACAGGGGGCGGCGAGCAGTACTTC.

Concerning this clonotype: An end of the junction does not agree with germline; a read error may underlie this. V and J are TRBV10-3 and TRBJ2-6; 9 bases match TRBD1. Per the germline V gene, CDR1 is ENHRY and CDR2 is SYGVKD. This CDR3 contains 12 residues. CDR3 nucleotide sequence: TGTGCCAACGGACAGGGGCTCGGCACTGAAGCTTTC. Amino acid sequence: CANGQGLGTEAF.

This clonotype came up a few times. The J gene is TRBJ1-2, the V gene TRBV5-1; unclear D gene. Per germline, CDR1 SGHRS and CDR2 YFSETQ. This CDR3 spans 13 amino acids. Trimming removed 1 base at V and 8 bases at J, with 12 bases between. The CDR3 DNA is TGCGCCAGCAGCTTGAACGGCCCCGTGGGCTACACCTTC. Translation: CASSLNGPVGYTF.

In its sample, this clonotype was seen a few times. This sequence joins TRBV12-3 or TRBV12-4 and TRBJ1-5; 9 bases line up with TRBD1. CDR3 length: 15 residues. The ends lost 6 bases at V and 6 bases at J; junction bases unmatched: 9. CDR3 region: CASSPDTGGPQPQHF. The DNA of the CDR3 is TGTGCCAGCAGCCCGGATACAGGGGGCCCTCAGCCCCAGCATTTT.

The chain is built from TRBV7-8 and TRBJ1-2; 7 nucleotides line up with TRBD1. This CDR3 has 13 amino acids. Losses at the gene ends were 3 bases for V and 7 bases for J; bases not matched to a gene: 5. Germline V gene data show CDR1 as SGHVS and CDR2 as FQNEAQ. The DNA for the CDR3 is TGTGCCAGCAGCTTGAATCCAGGGGGTGGCTACACCTTC. This sequence encodes CASSLNPGGGYTF.

This clonotype was picked up one time. V is TRBV29-1 and J is TRBJ1-2, with D unclear. Looked up from germline, CDR1 is SQVTM and CDR2 is ANQGSEA. The V end lost 3 bases, the J end lost 0 bases, and 11 bases lay between the germline ends. This CDR3 has 14 amino acids. As DNA, the CDR3 is TGCAGCGTTGACTGGGCAGGAGCTAACTATGGCTACACCTTC. Translating gives CSVDWAGANYGYTF.

The chain carries TRBV9 and TRBJ1-1; tentative D call: TRBD1 (5 bases). The CDR3 has 15 residues. Germline CDR1 and CDR2: SGDLS and YYNGEE. V was cut by 2 bases and J by 0 bases, with 11 bases left in between. In DNA, the CDR3 is TGTGCCAGCAGCGTCGGACATCTTATGAACACTGAAGCTTTCTTT. Its protein is CASSVGHLMNTEAFF.

As for this clonotype: This may be a read error, as it is one base from a much larger clone. The chain couples TRBV7-9 to TRBJ1-6; D unresolved. The length of the CDR3 is 13 residues. Trimming left V 7 bases short and J 5 bases short, with 9 bases between. Germline V gene sequence: CDR1 SEHNR, CDR2 FQNEAQ (reference sequence). The CDR3, as DNA: TGTGCCAGCACCCCGGGCGATAATTCACCCCTCCACTTT. Its protein product is CASTPGDNSPLHF.